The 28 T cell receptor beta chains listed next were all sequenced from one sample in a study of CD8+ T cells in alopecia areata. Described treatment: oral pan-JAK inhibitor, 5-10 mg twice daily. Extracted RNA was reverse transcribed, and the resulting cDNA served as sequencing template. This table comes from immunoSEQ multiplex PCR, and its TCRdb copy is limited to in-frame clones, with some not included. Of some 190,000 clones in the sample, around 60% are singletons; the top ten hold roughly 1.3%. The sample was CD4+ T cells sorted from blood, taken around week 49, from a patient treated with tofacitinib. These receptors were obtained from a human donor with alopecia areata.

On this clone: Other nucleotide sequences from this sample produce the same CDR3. The CDR3 sequence: CASSLVRGLRETQYF. CDR3 sequence (DNA): TGTGCCAGCAGCTTAGTGAGGGGGCTTCGGGAGACCCAGTACTTC. V and J are TRBV11-2 and TRBJ2-5, with TRBD1 matching 7 bases. Looked up from germline, CDR1 is SGHAT and CDR2 is FQNNGV. The V gene end was trimmed by 1 base and the J gene end by 5 bases; junction bases not matched to a gene: 7. CDR3 length equals 15 residues.

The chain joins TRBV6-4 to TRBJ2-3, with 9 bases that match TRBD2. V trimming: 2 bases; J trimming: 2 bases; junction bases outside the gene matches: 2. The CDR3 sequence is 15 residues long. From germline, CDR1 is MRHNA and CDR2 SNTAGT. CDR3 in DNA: TGTGCCAGCAGTGACGGCGGGGGGGCCACAGATACGCAGTATTTT. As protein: CASSDGGGATDTQYF.

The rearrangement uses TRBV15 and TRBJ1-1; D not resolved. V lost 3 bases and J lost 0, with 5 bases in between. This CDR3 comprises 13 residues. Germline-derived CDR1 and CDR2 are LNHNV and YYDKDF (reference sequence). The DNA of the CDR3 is TGTGCCACCAGCAGTGCCATGAACACTGAAGCTTTCTTT. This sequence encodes CATSSAMNTEAFF.

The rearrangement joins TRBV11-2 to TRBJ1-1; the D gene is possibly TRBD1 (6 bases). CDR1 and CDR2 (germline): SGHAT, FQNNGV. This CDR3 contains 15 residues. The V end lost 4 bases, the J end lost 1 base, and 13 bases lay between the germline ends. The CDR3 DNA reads TGTGCCAGCAGCTCTCAGGGAGGGGGGAACACTGAAGCTTTCTTT. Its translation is CASSSQGGGNTEAFF.

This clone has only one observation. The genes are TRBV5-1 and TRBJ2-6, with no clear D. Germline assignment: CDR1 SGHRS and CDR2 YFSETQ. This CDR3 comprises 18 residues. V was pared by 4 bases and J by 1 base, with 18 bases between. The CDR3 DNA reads TGCGCCAGCAGCCCCGGAAGAAGGGTTTCATCTGGGGCCAACGTCCTGACTTTC. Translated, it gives CASSPGRRVSSGANVLTF.

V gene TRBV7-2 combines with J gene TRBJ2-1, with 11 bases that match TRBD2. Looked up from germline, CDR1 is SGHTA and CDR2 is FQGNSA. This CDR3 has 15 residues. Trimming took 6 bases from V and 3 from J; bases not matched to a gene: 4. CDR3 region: CASSITSGGYNEQFF. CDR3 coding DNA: TGTGCCAGCAGTATTACTAGCGGGGGCTACAATGAGCAGTTCTTC.

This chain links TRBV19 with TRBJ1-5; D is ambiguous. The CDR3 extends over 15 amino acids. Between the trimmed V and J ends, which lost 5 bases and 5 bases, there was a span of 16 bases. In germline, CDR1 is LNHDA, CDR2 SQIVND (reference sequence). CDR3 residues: CASSLIKALDQPQHF. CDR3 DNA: TGTGCCAGTAGTTTGATTAAGGCCTTGGATCAGCCCCAGCATTTT.

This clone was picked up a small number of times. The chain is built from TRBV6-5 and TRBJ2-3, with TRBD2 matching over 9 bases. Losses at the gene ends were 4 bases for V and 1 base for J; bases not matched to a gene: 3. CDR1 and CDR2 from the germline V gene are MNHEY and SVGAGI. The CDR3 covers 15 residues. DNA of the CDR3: TGTGCCAGCAGTTTGGCTAGCGGGGGCACAGATACGCAGTATTTT. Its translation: CASSLASGGTDTQYF.

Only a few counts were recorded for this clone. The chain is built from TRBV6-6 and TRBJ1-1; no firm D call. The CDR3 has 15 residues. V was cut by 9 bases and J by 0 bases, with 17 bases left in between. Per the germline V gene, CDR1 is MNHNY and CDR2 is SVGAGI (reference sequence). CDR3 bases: TGTGCCAGTAGTAAGGGCGGGATCATGAACACTGAAGCTTTCTTT. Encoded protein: CASSKGGIMNTEAFF.

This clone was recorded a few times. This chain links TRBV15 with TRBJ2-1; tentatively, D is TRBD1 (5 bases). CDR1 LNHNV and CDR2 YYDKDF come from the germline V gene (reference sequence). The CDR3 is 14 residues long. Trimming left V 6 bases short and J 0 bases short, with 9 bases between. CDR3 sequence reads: CATSKTVSYNEQFF. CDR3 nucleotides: TGTGCCACCAGTAAGACAGTCTCCTACAATGAGCAGTTCTTC.

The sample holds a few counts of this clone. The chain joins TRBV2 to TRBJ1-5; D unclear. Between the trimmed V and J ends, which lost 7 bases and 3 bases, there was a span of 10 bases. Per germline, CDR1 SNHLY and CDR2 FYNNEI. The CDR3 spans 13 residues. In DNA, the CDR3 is TGTGCCAGCAAGGGCCAGCACAATCAGCCCCAGCATTTT. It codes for CASKGQHNQPQHF.

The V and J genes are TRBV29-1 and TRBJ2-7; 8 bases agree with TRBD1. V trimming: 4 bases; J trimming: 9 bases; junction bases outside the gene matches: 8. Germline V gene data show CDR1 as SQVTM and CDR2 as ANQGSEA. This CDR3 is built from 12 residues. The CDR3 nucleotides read TGCAGCGTTGTAGGACAGGGTGGAGTGCAGTACTTC. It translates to CSVVGQGGVQYF.

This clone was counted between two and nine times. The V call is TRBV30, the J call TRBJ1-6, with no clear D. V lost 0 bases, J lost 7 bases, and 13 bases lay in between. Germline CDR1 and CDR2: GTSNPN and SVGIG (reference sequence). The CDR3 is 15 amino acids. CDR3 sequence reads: CAWSVPQRMNSPLHF. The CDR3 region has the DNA TGTGCCTGGAGTGTACCTCAACGGATGAATTCACCCCTCCACTTT.

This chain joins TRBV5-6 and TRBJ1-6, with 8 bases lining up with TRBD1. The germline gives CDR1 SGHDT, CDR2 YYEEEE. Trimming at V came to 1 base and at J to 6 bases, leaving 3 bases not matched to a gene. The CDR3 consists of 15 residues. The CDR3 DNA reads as TGTGCCAGCAGCTTGCTAGACAGGGGTAATTCACCCCTCCACTTT. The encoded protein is CASSLLDRGNSPLHF. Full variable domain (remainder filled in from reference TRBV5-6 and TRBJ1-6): DAGVTQSPTHLIKTRGQQVTLRCSPKSGHDTVSWYQQALGQGPQFIFQYYEEEERQRGNFPDRFSGHQFPNYSSELNVNALLLGDSALYLCASSLLDRGNSPLHFGNGTRLTVT.

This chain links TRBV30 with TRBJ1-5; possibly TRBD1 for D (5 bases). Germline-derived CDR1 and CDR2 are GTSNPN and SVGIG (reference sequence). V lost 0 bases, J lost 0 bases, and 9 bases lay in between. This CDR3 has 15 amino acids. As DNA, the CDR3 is TGTGCCTGGAGTGTGTACGGGGGTAGCAATCAGCCCCAGCATTTT. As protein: CAWSVYGGSNQPQHF.

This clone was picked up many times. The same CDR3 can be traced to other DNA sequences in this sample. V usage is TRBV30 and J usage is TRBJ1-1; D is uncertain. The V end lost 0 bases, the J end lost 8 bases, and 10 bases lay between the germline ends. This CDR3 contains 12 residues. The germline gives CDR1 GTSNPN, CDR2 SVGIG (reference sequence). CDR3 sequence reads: CAWSVLMGEAFF. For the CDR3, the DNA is TGTGCCTGGAGTGTACTCATGGGAGAAGCTTTCTTT.

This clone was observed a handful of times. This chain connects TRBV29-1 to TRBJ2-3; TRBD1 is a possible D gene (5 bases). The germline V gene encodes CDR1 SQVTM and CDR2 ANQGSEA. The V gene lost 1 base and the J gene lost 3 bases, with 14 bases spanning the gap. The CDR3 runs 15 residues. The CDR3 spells CSVEGSGSWTDTQYF. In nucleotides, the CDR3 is TGCAGCGTTGAAGGATCAGGGTCATGGACAGATACGCAGTATTTT.

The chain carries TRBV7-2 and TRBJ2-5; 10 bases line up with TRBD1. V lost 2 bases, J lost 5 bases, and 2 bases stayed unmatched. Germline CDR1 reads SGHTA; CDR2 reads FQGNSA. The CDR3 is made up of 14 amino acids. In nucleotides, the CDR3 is TGTGCCAGCAGCTTACAGGGACAGGGGGAGACCCAGTACTTC. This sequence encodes CASSLQGQGETQYF.

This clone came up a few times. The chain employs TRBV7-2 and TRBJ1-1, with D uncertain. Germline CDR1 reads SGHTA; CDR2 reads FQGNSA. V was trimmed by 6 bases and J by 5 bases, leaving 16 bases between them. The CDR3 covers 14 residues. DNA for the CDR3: TGTGCCAGCAGGGATCGACGCCAGAGGACTGAAGCTTTCTTT. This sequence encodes CASRDRRQRTEAFF. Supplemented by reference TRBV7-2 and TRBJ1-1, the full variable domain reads GAGVSQSPSNKVTEKGKDVELRCDPISGHTALYWYRQSLGQGLEFLIYFQGNSAPDKSGLPSDRFSAERTGGSVSTLTIQRTQQEDSAVYLCASRDRRQRTEAFFGQGTRLTVV.

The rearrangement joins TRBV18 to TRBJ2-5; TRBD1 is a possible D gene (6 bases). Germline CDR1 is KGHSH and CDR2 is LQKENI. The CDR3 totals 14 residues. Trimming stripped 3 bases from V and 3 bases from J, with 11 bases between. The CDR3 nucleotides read TGTGCCAGCTCACCCCGACAGGAAGAAGAGACCCAGTACTTC. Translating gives CASSPRQEEETQYF.

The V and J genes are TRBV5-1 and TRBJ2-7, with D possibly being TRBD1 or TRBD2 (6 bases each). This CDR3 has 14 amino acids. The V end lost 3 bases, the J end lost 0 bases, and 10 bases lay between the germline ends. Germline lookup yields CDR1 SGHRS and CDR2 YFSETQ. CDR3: CASSSRDTSYEQYF. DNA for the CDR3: TGCGCCAGCAGCTCGCGGGACACCTCCTACGAGCAGTACTTC.

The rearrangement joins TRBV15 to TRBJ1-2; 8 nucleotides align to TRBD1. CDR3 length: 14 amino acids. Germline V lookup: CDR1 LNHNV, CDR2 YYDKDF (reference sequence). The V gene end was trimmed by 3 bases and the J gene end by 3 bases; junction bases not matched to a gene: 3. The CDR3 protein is CATSRTGADYGYTF. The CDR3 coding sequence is TGTGCCACCAGCAGGACAGGGGCAGACTATGGCTACACCTTC. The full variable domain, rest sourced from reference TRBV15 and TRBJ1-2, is DAMVIQNPRYQVTQFGKPVTLSCSQTLNHNVMYWYQQKSSQAPKLLFHYYDKDFNNEADTPDNFQSRRPNTSFCFLDIRSPGLGDTAMYLCATSRTGADYGYTFGSGTRLTVV.

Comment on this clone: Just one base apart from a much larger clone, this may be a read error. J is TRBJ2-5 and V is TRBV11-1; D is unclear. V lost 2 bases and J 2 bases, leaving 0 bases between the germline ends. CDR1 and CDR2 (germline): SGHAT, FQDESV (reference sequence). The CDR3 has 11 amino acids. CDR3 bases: TGTGCCAGCAGCTTACAAGAGACCCAGTACTTC. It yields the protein CASSLQETQYF.

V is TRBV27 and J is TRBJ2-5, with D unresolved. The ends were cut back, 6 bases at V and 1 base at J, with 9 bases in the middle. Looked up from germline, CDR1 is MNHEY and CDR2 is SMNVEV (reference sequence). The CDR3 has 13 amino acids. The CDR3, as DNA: TGTGCCAGCAGCCGAACTACCCAAGAGACCCAGTACTTC. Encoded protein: CASSRTTQETQYF.

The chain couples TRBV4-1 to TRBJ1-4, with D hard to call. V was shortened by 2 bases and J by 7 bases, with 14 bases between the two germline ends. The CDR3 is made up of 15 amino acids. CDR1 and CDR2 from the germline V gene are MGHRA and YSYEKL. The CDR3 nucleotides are TGCGCCAGCAGCCAACCGAATACCGGCGGTGAAAAACTGTTTTTT. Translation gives CASSQPNTGGEKLFF.

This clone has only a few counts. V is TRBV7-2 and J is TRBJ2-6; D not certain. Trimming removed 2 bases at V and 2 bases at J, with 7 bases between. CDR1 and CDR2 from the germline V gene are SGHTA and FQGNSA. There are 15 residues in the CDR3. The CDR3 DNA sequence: TGTGCCAGCAGCTTACCGTTGACTGGGGCCAACGTCCTGACTTTC. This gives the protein CASSLPLTGANVLTF.

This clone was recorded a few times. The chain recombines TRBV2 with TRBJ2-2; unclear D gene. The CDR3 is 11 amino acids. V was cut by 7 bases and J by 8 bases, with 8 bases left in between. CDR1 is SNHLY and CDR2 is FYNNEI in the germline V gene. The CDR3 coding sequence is TGTGCCAGCAACATTGCGGGGGAGCTGTTTTTT. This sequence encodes CASNIAGELFF.

The CDR3 coding sequence is TGTGCCAGCAGCTTAGAGGGCTACTATGGCTACACCTTC. It codes for CASSLEGYYGYTF. V is TRBV7-2 and J is TRBJ1-2, with D hard to call. This CDR3 spans 13 amino acids. Germline values: CDR1 SGHTA, CDR2 FQGNSA. Deletions cut 1 base from V and 3 bases from J, with 6 bases between.